These 25 T cell receptor beta chains came from one sample sequenced in a study of blood T cell repertoires in COVID-19. The repertoire was sequenced with immunoSEQ multiplex PCR; TCRdb's copy has only in-frame clones and lacks some. The sample includes 200,000 to 250,000 clones, over 75% of them seen just once. Sequenced: PBMCs or T cells enriched from blood (not recorded which). These receptors were collected from a man aged 30 to 45 with acute COVID-19.

The CDR3 here is CASSPRQAHEQYF. The CDR3, as DNA: TGTGCCAGCTCACCACGTCAGGCTCACGAGCAGTACTTC. The rearrangement links TRBV18 to TRBJ2-7; D is ambiguous. Germline V lookup: CDR1 KGHSH, CDR2 LQKENI. Trimming left V 1 base short and J 5 bases short, with 9 bases between. This CDR3 is 13 amino acids long. The full variable domain, with the rest looked up from reference TRBV18 and TRBJ2-7, is NAGVMQNPRHLVRRRGQEARLRCSPMKGHSHVYWYRQLPEEGLKFMVYLQKENIIDESGMPKERFSAEFPKEGPSILRIQQVVRGDSAAYFCASSPRQAHEQYFGPGTRLTVT.

This sequence joins TRBV11-3 and TRBJ1-1; weak D call: TRBD1 (6 bases). This CDR3 comprises 20 residues. CDR1 is SGHNT and CDR2 is YENEEA in the germline V gene. V was cut by 0 bases and J by 11 bases, with 34 bases left in between. The CDR3 reads CASSLETSDYFTGIGVWAFF. In DNA form, the CDR3 reads TGTGCCAGCAGCTTAGAGACTTCTGACTACTTTACAGGGATTGGGGTGTGGGCTTTCTTT.

The rearrangement uses TRBV19 and TRBJ1-2; 8 nucleotides agree with TRBD1. CDR1 is LNHDA, CDR2 SQIVND, per germline (reference sequence). CDR3 length equals 16 residues. The J segment lost 6 bases and the V segment lost 6 bases, leaving 15 bases of the junction unmatched. This chain's CDR3 is CASRDSDRALFDGYTF. The CDR3 nucleotides read TGTGCCAGTAGGGACTCGGACAGGGCCCTCTTTGATGGCTACACCTTC.

V is TRBV2 and J is TRBJ1-6; possibly TRBD1 for D (6 bases). CDR1 and CDR2 from the germline V gene are SNHLY and FYNNEI. V shed 5 bases and J shed 7 bases, with 15 bases lying between them. The CDR3 has 15 residues. The CDR3 loop reads CASSLNTGINSPLHF. DNA of the CDR3: TGTGCCAGCAGTCTAAATACAGGGATCAATTCACCCCTCCACTTT.

J is TRBJ1-5 and V is TRBV7-2, with no clear D. Looked up from germline, CDR1 is SGHTA and CDR2 is FQGNSA. This CDR3 has 15 residues. Trimming left V 1 base short and J 0 bases short, with 7 bases between. The CDR3, as DNA: TGTGCCAGCAGCTTAGGTATCTATAGCAATCAGCCCCAGCATTTT. It is translated as CASSLGIYSNQPQHF. The whole variable domain, remainder taken from reference TRBV7-2 and TRBJ1-5, is GAGVSQSPSNKVTEKGKDVELRCDPISGHTALYWYRQSLGQGLEFLIYFQGNSAPDKSGLPSDRFSAERTGGSVSTLTIQRTQQEDSAVYLCASSLGIYSNQPQHFGDGTRLSIL.

The V gene is TRBV5-1, the J gene TRBJ2-1; TRBD1 might be the D (5 bases). The V gene's germline CDR1 is SGHRS and CDR2 YFSETQ. The V gene lost 4 bases and the J gene lost 8 bases, with 13 bases spanning the gap. This CDR3 spans 13 amino acids. As DNA, the CDR3 is TGCGCCAGCAGCGTTCCCAGGGAAGATGAGCAGTTCTTC. Protein: CASSVPREDEQFF.

The chain joins TRBV6-1 to TRBJ1-3; D is undetermined. Germline assignment: CDR1 MNHNS and CDR2 SASEGT. This CDR3 is built from 15 residues. Trimming stripped 3 bases from V and 1 base from J, with 10 bases between. The CDR3 DNA reads TGTGCCAGCAGTGATAGAACCGAGTCTGGAAACACCATATATTTT. It encodes CASSDRTESGNTIYF.

The V and J genes are TRBV6-4 and TRBJ2-5; 9 nucleotides align to TRBD2. The CDR3 is 14 amino acids. V was pared by 4 bases and J by 4 bases, with 4 bases of the junction left unmatched. Germline CDR1 reads MRHNA; CDR2 reads SNTAGT. Here the CDR3 reads CASSGLAGRETQYF. Here the CDR3 DNA reads TGTGCCAGCAGTGGTCTAGCGGGGAGAGAGACCCAGTACTTC.

This chain links TRBV2 with TRBJ2-3; 9 bases fit TRBD1. Germline V gene lookup returns CDR1 SNHLY and CDR2 FYNNEI. V lost 6 bases, J lost 5 bases, and 12 bases stayed unmatched. This CDR3 spans 16 amino acids. This CDR3 is CASSLGGGQGGDTQYF. The DNA of the CDR3 is TGTGCCAGCAGCCTAGGGGGGGGACAGGGTGGAGATACGCAGTATTTT.

The gene calls are TRBV19 and TRBJ1-6; no reliable D call. In germline, CDR1 is LNHDA, CDR2 SQIVND (reference sequence). This CDR3 contains 13 residues. V gave up 7 bases and J gave up 6 bases, with 10 bases separating them. The CDR3 protein is CASTPETNSPLHF. CDR3 in DNA: TGTGCCAGTACCCCAGAAACTAATTCACCCCTCCACTTT.

The chain is built from TRBV12-3 or TRBV12-4 and TRBJ2-1; D is ambiguous. The CDR3 contains 12 residues. V lost 3 bases and J lost 3, with 3 bases in between. The CDR3 region is CASSFLYNEQFF. In DNA, the CDR3 is TGTGCCAGCAGTTTTCTCTACAATGAGCAGTTCTTC.

This chain joins TRBV11-2 and TRBJ1-6; maybe TRBD1 (5 bases). CDR3 size: 15 residues. V was trimmed by 1 base and J by 7 bases, leaving 11 bases between them. Per the germline V gene, CDR1 is SGHAT and CDR2 is FQNNGV. The CDR3 here is CASSLGPGENSPLHF. The CDR3 coding sequence is TGTGCCAGCAGCTTAGGCCCGGGGGAGAATTCACCCCTCCACTTT.

The chain links TRBV5-4 to TRBJ1-1; maybe TRBD1 (5 bases). This CDR3 is 13 amino acids long. Trimming cost V 3 bases and J 7 bases, with 13 bases left between them. From germline, CDR1 is SGHNT and CDR2 YYREEE (reference sequence). CDR3 in DNA: TGTGCCAGCAGCTCGCGGGGGGGTATTGAAGCTTTCTTT. Its protein product is CASSSRGGIEAFF.

This sequence joins TRBV19 and TRBJ2-2, with 8 nucleotides matching TRBD2. This CDR3 contains 15 residues. J gave up 7 bases and V 3 bases, and 7 bases lay outside the gene matches. Per the germline V gene, CDR1 is LNHDA and CDR2 is SQIVND (reference sequence). DNA of the CDR3: TGTGCCAGTAGTATCTCCAGCGGGGGTGGCGGGGAGCTGTTTTTT. This translates into CASSISSGGGGELFF.

The chain joins TRBV3-1 (or the pseudogene TRBV3-2) to TRBJ1-1; possibly TRBD1 for D (6 bases). This CDR3 has 14 amino acids. Deletions cut 5 bases from V and 0 bases from J, with 10 bases between. Germline CDR1 and CDR2: LGHDT and YNNKEL (reference sequence). The CDR3 DNA follows: TGTGCCAGCAGCAAGGGACATATGAACACTGAAGCTTTCTTT. Translating gives CASSKGHMNTEAFF.

This sequence joins TRBV19 and TRBJ1-1; 7 bases are a match to TRBD1. The CDR3 contains 14 residues. Germline CDR1 reads LNHDA; CDR2 reads SQIVND (reference sequence). V trimming: 4 bases; J trimming: 5 bases; junction bases outside the gene matches: 7. CDR3 in amino acids: CASSRRTGSTEAFF. For the CDR3, the DNA is TGTGCCAGTAGTAGGCGGACAGGCTCAACTGAAGCTTTCTTT. Complete variable domain (other parts from reference TRBV19 and TRBJ1-1): DGGITQSPKYLFRKEGQNVTLSCEQNLNHDAMYWYRQDPGQGLRLIYYSQIVNDFQKGDIAEGYSVSREKKESFPLTVTSAQKNPTAFYLCASSRRTGSTEAFFGQGTRLTVV.

V usage is TRBV7-2 and J usage is TRBJ2-7; maybe TRBD1 (6 bases). This CDR3 contains 13 residues. Trimming took off 4 bases at V and 6 bases at J, with 13 bases between the two ends. Germline V lookup: CDR1 SGHTA, CDR2 FQGNSA. This chain's CDR3 is CASSSQFRGEQYF. In DNA, the CDR3 is TGTGCCAGCAGCTCCCAGTTCAGGGGCGAGCAGTACTTC. Drawing the rest from reference TRBV7-2 and TRBJ2-7, the complete variable domain is GAGVSQSPSNKVTEKGKDVELRCDPISGHTALYWYRQSLGQGLEFLIYFQGNSAPDKSGLPSDRFSAERTGGSVSTLTIQRTQQEDSAVYLCASSSQFRGEQYFGPGTRLTVT.

V gene TRBV3-1 (or the pseudogene TRBV3-2) combines with J gene TRBJ1-3; D not resolved. Trimming removed 5 bases from V and 0 bases from J, with 14 bases in between. CDR1 and CDR2 from the germline V gene are LGHDT and YNNKEL (reference sequence). This CDR3 is 16 amino acids long. The CDR3: CASSGQHTNSGNTIYF. As DNA, the CDR3 is TGTGCCAGCAGCGGGCAGCATACCAACTCTGGAAACACCATATATTTT.

The genes are TRBV5-1 and TRBJ2-5; 12 bases align to TRBD1. Trimming took 0 bases from V and 5 from J; bases not matched to a gene: 5. Per germline, CDR1 SGHRS and CDR2 YFSETQ. This CDR3 is built from 16 residues. The CDR3 nucleotides read TGCGCCAGCAGCTTGGCCTCTGGGACAGGGGGCGAGACCCAGTACTTC. Its protein product is CASSLASGTGGETQYF.

This chain connects TRBV18 to TRBJ1-5, with 7 bases fitting TRBD1. Germline assignment: CDR1 KGHSH and CDR2 LQKENI. This CDR3 is built from 16 residues. After removal of 3 bases from V and 0 bases from J, the junction contained 5 bases not matched to a gene. CDR3 coding DNA: TGTGCCAGCTCACCGGTAGGGGGCAGTAGCAATCAGCCCCAGCATTTT. Translating gives CASSPVGGSSNQPQHF. The whole variable domain, filled in from reference TRBV18 and TRBJ1-5, reads NAGVMQNPRHLVRRRGQEARLRCSPMKGHSHVYWYRQLPEEGLKFMVYLQKENIIDESGMPKERFSAEFPKEGPSILRIQQVVRGDSAAYFCASSPVGGSSNQPQHFGDGTRLSIL.

This clone has only one observation. This chain joins TRBV6-5 and TRBJ1-1; the D is unclear. This CDR3 is built from 13 residues. Trimming left V 6 bases short and J 0 bases short, with 8 bases between. Germline CDR1 reads MNHEY; CDR2 reads SVGAGI. This chain's CDR3 is CASRPTLNTEAFF. CDR3 DNA: TGTGCCAGCAGGCCGACACTGAACACTGAAGCTTTCTTT.

The V gene is TRBV9, the J gene TRBJ1-5, with D unclear. This CDR3 spans 13 amino acids. The V end was cut by 4 bases, the J end by 3 bases, with 8 bases between. Germline CDR1 is SGDLS and CDR2 is YYNGEE. CDR3 sequence (DNA): TGTGCCAGCAGCTCGACATTCAATCAGCCCCAGCATTTT. It is translated as CASSSTFNQPQHF.

This clone has a handful of counts. The gene calls are TRBV30 and TRBJ1-3, with D possibly being TRBD1 (5 bases). The CDR3 length is 13 residues. Trimming pared 8 bases from V and 1 base from J, leaving 12 bases between. Germline CDR1 reads GTSNPN; CDR2 reads SVGIG (reference sequence). CDR3 in amino acids: CAQTDSSGNTIYF. The CDR3 bases are TGTGCCCAAACAGACAGTTCTGGAAACACCATATATTTT.

This sequence joins TRBV6-5 and TRBJ1-2; 8 nucleotides line up with TRBD1. CDR3 length: 14 residues. The germline CDR1 and CDR2 sequences are MNHEY and SVGAGI. J was trimmed by 7 bases and V by 2 bases; bases with no gene match: 6. This CDR3 reads CASSYRQGIGGYTF. The CDR3 DNA follows: TGTGCCAGCAGTTACCGACAGGGGATCGGTGGCTACACCTTC.

The rearrangement uses TRBV27 and TRBJ1-1; maybe TRBD1 (5 bases). Trimming cost V 3 bases and J 1 base, with 6 bases left between them. CDR1 and CDR2 (germline): MNHEY, SMNVEV (reference sequence). This CDR3 region has 13 residues. The CDR3 bases are TGTGCCAGCAGTTTGGGGGGGAACACTGAAGCTTTCTTT. It encodes CASSLGGNTEAFF.